The present T cell receptor beta chain was sequenced within a study of T-cell reconstitution after alpha-beta-depleted transplantation in children (dated by TCRdb to 2016 to 2017). Study-wide context: Using TCR repertoire profiling, the study followed T-cell immune reconstitution in a quantitative way in children after TCRalphabeta/CD19-depleted allogeneic hematopoietic cell transplantation.

The trim is 7 bases for V and 2 bases for J, with a gap of 10 bases between the germline ends. CDR1 SGDLS and CDR2 YYNGEE were looked up in the germline V gene. Its CDR3 holds 12 amino acids, cysteine through phenylalanine. Solely the CDR3 DNA is kept, with 36 bases framed from the first base. Libraries were built with PCR. The data were produced on an Illumina HiSeq 2500. TCR libraries were prepared with molecular barcoding, using unique molecular identifiers to normalize TCRbeta repertoire quantification. TCRdb handled the public reads itself, with Q25 trimming in fastp and clone calling in MiXCR, and kept productive beta chains. When rows share a CDR3 protein, they turn into one entry using the most common DNA and genes. The sample records over 550,000 distinct CDR3 sequences, about 10% of which are singletons. The ten top clones hold roughly 4% of the sample. With respect to this clonotype: Which antigen it targets is not known. No qualities accompany the bases; no much larger clone lies one base away.

Material: PBMCs from the stem cell graft donor, obtained from the stem cell graft. The chain joins TRBV9 to TRBJ2-7, with the D segment possibly TRBD1 or TRBD2, each aligning over 5 bases. The receptor's source is a human donor who donated a stem cell graft to a child with acute myeloid leukemia. The CDR3 reads as follows: CASGTVPYEQYF. At the DNA level, the sequence is TGTGCCAGCGGGACGGTGCCCTACGAGCAGTACTTC.